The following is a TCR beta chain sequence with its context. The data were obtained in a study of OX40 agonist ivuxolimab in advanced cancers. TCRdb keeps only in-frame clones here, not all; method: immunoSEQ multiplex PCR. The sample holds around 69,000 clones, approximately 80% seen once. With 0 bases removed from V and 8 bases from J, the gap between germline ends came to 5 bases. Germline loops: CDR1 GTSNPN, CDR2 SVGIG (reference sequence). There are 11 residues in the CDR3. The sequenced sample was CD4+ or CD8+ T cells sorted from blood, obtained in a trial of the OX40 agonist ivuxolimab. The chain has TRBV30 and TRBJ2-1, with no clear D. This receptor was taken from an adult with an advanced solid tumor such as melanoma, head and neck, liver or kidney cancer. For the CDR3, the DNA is TGTGCCTGGAGTGTTAACTATGAGCAGTTCTTC. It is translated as CAWSVNYEQFF.